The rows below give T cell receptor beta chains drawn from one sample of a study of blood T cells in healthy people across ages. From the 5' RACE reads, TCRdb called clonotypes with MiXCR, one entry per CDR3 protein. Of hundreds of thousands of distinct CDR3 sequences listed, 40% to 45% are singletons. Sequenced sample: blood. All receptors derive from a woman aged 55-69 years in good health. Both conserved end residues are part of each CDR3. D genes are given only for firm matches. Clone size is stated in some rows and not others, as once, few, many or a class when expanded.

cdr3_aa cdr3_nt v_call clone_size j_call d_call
CASSFTRNKPYNEQFF TGTGCCAGCAGCTTTACCCGGAATAAACCGTACAATGAGCAGTTCTTC TRBV7-3 . TRBJ2-1 .
CSATPGLACNEQFF TGCAGCGCTACACCGGGACTCGCCTGCAATGAGCAGTTCTTC TRBV29-1 . TRBJ2-1 .
CSARGRGEQYF TGCAGTGCTAGGGGCCGAGGCGAGCAGTACTTC TRBV20-1 . TRBJ2-7 .
CASSYDADAFF TGTGCCAGCAGTTATGATGCGGATGCTTTCTTT TRBV6-6 . TRBJ1-1 .
CSAPGRGTEAFF TGCAGCGCTCCAGGCCGAGGCACTGAAGCTTTCTTT TRBV29-1 . TRBJ1-1 .
CASSQVGYGYTF TGTGCCAGCAGCCAAGTGGGGTATGGCTACACCTTC TRBV3-1 many TRBJ1-2 .
CASSQDPPRPSYNEQYF TGTGCCAGCAGCCAAGATCCCCCTAGGCCCTCCTACAATGAGCAGTACTTC TRBV3-1 . TRBJ2-7 .
CSASLGARNNEQFF TGCAGTGCTAGCTTGGGGGCCCGGAACAATGAGCAGTTCTTC TRBV20-1 . TRBJ2-1 .
CASSQDIVYEQYF TGCGCCAGCAGCCAAGATATCGTCTACGAGCAGTACTTC TRBV4-3 . TRBJ2-7 .
CATSGDLAENQETQYF TGTGCCACCTCCGGGGACTTGGCGGAGAACCAAGAGACCCAGTACTTC TRBV28 few TRBJ2-5 .
CASSERGVYNEQFF TGTGCCAGCAGTGAAAGGGGGGTGTACAATGAGCAGTTCTTC TRBV2 . TRBJ2-1 .
CASSDTPRTGGEKSYTF TGTGCCAGCAGTGACACACCGAGGACAGGGGGTGAAAAGAGCTACACCTTC TRBV6-4 . TRBJ1-2 TRBD1